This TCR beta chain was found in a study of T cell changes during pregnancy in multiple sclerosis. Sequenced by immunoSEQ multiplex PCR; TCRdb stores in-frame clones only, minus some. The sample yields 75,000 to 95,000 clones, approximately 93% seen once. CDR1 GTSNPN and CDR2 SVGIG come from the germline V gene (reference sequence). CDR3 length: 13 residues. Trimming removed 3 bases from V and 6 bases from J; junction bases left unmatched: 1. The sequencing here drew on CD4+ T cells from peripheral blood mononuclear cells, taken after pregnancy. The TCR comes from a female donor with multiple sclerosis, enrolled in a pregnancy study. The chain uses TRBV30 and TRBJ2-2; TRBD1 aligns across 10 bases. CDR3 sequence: CAWRGTGAGELFF. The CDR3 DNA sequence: TGTGCCTGGAGGGGGACAGGGGCCGGGGAGCTGTTTTTT.